This T cell receptor beta chain was retrieved from a study of OX40 agonist ivuxolimab in advanced cancers. Within the sample, this clone is medium-sized. Antigen specificity is unknown. Other DNA sequences from this sample encode an identical CDR3 as well. Notes on the study in general: Clones of CD4+ and CD8+ blood T cells grew by week 6 at doses of 0.1 to 3.0 mg/kg. Among the lowest peripheral clonal expansion occurred in 0.1-3.0 mg/kg partial responders.

This CDR3 is 12 amino acids long. V lost 3 bases and J lost 4, with 7 bases in between. Germline CDR1 and CDR2: LNHDA and SQIVND (reference sequence). Data came from immunoSEQ multiplex PCR; TCRdb stores just in-frame clones and leaves some out. Among about 38,000 clones, approximately 80% were seen once, and the ten largest hold 6.5% to 8%. The TCR sequence derives from an adult with an advanced solid tumor such as melanoma, head and neck, liver or kidney cancer. The rearrangement links TRBV19 to TRBJ2-7; D may be TRBD2 (6 bases). Sequences were derived from CD4+ or CD8+ T cells sorted from blood, sampled in a trial of the OX40 agonist ivuxolimab. CDR3 region: CASSMEGYEQYF. The DNA for the CDR3 is TGTGCCAGTAGTATGGAGGGATACGAGCAGTACTTC. Complete variable domain (other parts from reference TRBV19 and TRBJ2-7): DGGITQSPKYLFRKEGQNVTLSCEQNLNHDAMYWYRQDPGQGLRLIYYSQIVNDFQKGDIAEGYSVSREKKESFPLTVTSAQKNPTAFYLCASSMEGYEQYFGPGTRLTVT.